The T cell receptor beta chain under discussion was sequenced for a study of shared clonotypes between healthy human individuals. The split of CD4+ cells yielded CD45RA+ naive and CD45RA-negative memory subsets. With regard to this clone: Its antigen remains unknown.

The CDR3 runs 12 residues. The germline gives CDR1 LGHNT, CDR2 FRNRAP. With 7 bases removed from V and 4 bases from J, the gap between germline ends came to 9 bases. Study-level points and caveats: Represented diversity (both genetic and exposure-history) was limited by the small number of donors. Lower generation probabilities were found for non-shared clonotypes than for those shared by all four donors. The sharing of 4.5% to 6.5% of naive CD4 clonotypes was seen across a few donors.

Sequencing used immunoSEQ multiplex PCR; TCRdb keeps in-frame clones, though not all of them. The sample records some 2,500,000 clones, 93% being singletons. The sequencing input was naive CD4+ T cells from PBMCs. The sample's subset: CD45RA+ positively selected. The rearrangement joins TRBV12-5 to TRBJ2-3; possibly TRBD1 for D (5 bases). This TCR came from a man aged 18 to 30 in good health. Some clones in this sample may be carry-over from other donors' samples. CDR3 sequence (DNA): TGTGCTAGTGCCATAGGGGCAGATACGCAGTATTTT. Translating it yields CASAIGADTQYF.